A selection of T cell receptor beta chains follows, all from one sample in a study of PD-1 blockade in mismatch repair-deficient tumors. The data were produced by immunoSEQ multiplex PCR, yet TCRdb's version contains in-frame clones alone and is incomplete. The sample consists of 100,000 or so clones, 70% to 85% of them appearing once. This material consisted of peripheral blood, taken less than 37 weeks after starting pembrolizumab. These receptors came from an adult with mismatch repair-deficient cancer. The CDR3 runs from the conserved cysteine through the conserved F or W. Fields, in order: CDR3 protein, CDR3 DNA, CDR3 length, J gene, D gene, clone size, V gene. The D gene is left open where the match is weak. Clone sizes are given selectively: once, few, many, or a class where the clone is expanded.

CDR3: CASSKGRGGSGGYTF; DNA: TGTGCCAGCAGCAAGGGTCGAGGGGGGAGCGGTGGCTACACCTTC; length: 15; J: TRBJ1-2; D: NA; size: NA; V: TRBV7-3
CDR3: CASSYGASTNEKLFF; DNA: TGTGCCAGCAGTTACGGGGCTTCAACTAATGAAAAACTGTTTTTT; length: 15; J: TRBJ1-4; D: NA; size: once; V: TRBV6-5
CDR3: CASSNRDSYEQYF; DNA: TGTGCCAGCAGCAACCGGGACAGCTACGAGCAGTACTTC; length: 13; J: TRBJ2-7; D: TRBD1; size: once; V: TRBV7-2
CDR3: CASSTGRFQETQYF; DNA: TGTGCCAGCAGCACAGGACGCTTCCAAGAGACCCAGTACTTC; length: 14; J: TRBJ2-5; D: NA; size: NA; V: TRBV6-5
CDR3: CASSEWGSTEAFF; DNA: TGTGCCAGCAGTGAATGGGGCAGCACTGAAGCTTTCTTT; length: 13; J: TRBJ1-1; D: NA; size: NA; V: TRBV25-1
CDR3: CSATGQVAFF; DNA: TGCAGTGCTACAGGGCAAGTTGCTTTCTTT; length: 10; J: TRBJ1-1; D: NA; size: NA; V: TRBV20-1
CDR3: CASEGQYYEQYF; DNA: TGTGCCAGCGAGGGACAGTACTACGAGCAGTACTTC; length: 12; J: TRBJ2-7; D: TRBD1; size: NA; V: TRBV6-1
CDR3: CASSSTDFEGEYEQYF; DNA: TGTGCCAGCAGCTCAACCGACTTCGAGGGAGAGTACGAGCAGTACTTC; length: 16; J: TRBJ2-7; D: NA; size: NA; V: TRBV5-4
CDR3: CASSPASYNEQFF; DNA: TGTGCCAGCAGTCCCGCCTCCTACAATGAGCAGTTCTTC; length: 13; J: TRBJ2-1; D: NA; size: once; V: TRBV5-4
CDR3: CASDAGAREQYF; DNA: TGTGCTAGTGATGCCGGGGCGCGGGAGCAGTACTTC; length: 12; J: TRBJ2-7; D: NA; size: few; V: TRBV12-5
CDR3: CASSGGQGYSYEQYF; DNA: TGTGCCAGCAGTGGGGGACAGGGTTACTCCTACGAGCAGTACTTC; length: 15; J: TRBJ2-7; D: TRBD1; size: NA; V: TRBV28
CDR3: CASGRGSSGRAEDEQFF; DNA: TGCGCCAGCGGACGGGGAAGCAGCGGGAGGGCCGAGGATGAGCAGTTCTTC; length: 17; J: TRBJ2-1; D: TRBD2; size: NA; V: TRBV10-2
CDR3: CASSRAAAGANTGELFF; DNA: TGCGCCAGCAGCCGCGCGGCGGCGGGAGCGAACACCGGGGAGCTGTTTTTT; length: 17; J: TRBJ2-2; D: TRBD2; size: NA; V: TRBV5-1
CDR3: CASRLDRAKNIQYF; DNA: TGTGCCAGTAGGCTGGACAGGGCCAAAAACATTCAGTACTTC; length: 14; J: TRBJ2-4; D: TRBD1; size: few; V: TRBV19
CDR3: CASSPGLANGPSYEQYF; DNA: TGTGCCAGCAGTCCGGGACTAGCGAACGGTCCCTCCTACGAGCAGTACTTC; length: 17; J: TRBJ2-7; D: TRBD2; size: NA; V: TRBV27
CDR3: CSVQSARGAYEQYF; DNA: TGCAGCGTTCAAAGTGCCAGGGGGGCCTACGAGCAGTACTTC; length: 14; J: TRBJ2-7; D: NA; size: NA; V: TRBV29-1
CDR3: CASSRQSSSGGYTF; DNA: TGTGCCAGCAGTCGACAGAGCTCATCGGGTGGCTACACCTTC; length: 14; J: TRBJ1-2; D: NA; size: few; V: TRBV6-1
CDR3: CASSLESGLETQYF; DNA: TGTGCCAGCAGCTTAGAGTCAGGTTTAGAGACCCAGTACTTC; length: 14; J: TRBJ2-5; D: NA; size: once; V: TRBV11-2
CDR3: CAWWEGGRTEAFF; DNA: TGTGCCTGGTGGGAGGGGGGAAGGACTGAAGCTTTCTTT; length: 13; J: TRBJ1-1; D: NA; size: NA; V: TRBV30
CDR3: CASSLEGASGYNEQFF; DNA: TGTGCTAGCAGCCTAGAAGGTGCGTCGGGCTACAATGAGCAGTTCTTC; length: 16; J: TRBJ2-1; D: NA; size: NA; V: TRBV7-7
CDR3: CASSVGSSSYNEQFF; DNA: TGTGCCAGCAGCGTAGGGTCTAGCTCCTACAATGAGCAGTTCTTC; length: 15; J: TRBJ2-1; D: NA; size: NA; V: TRBV9
CDR3: CASGRQTILNNEQFF; DNA: TGTGCCAGCGGTAGACAAACAATACTAAACAATGAGCAGTTCTTC; length: 15; J: TRBJ2-1; D: NA; size: NA; V: TRBV28
CDR3: CASSFMGGQGVNEQFF; DNA: TGTGCCAGCAGCTTCATGGGGGGACAGGGAGTCAATGAGCAGTTCTTC; length: 16; J: TRBJ2-1; D: TRBD1; size: NA; V: TRBV2
CDR3: CASSLGGQGVKAEAFF; DNA: TGTGCCAGCAGCTTAGGCGGACAGGGGGTGAAGGCTGAAGCTTTCTTT; length: 16; J: TRBJ1-1; D: TRBD1; size: NA; V: TRBV11-3
CDR3: CAISESDNEQFF; DNA: TGTGCCATCAGTGAGTCGGACAATGAGCAGTTCTTC; length: 12; J: TRBJ2-1; D: NA; size: few; V: TRBV10-3
CDR3: CASSYRDRDEKLFF; DNA: TGTGCCAGCAGTTACCGGGACAGGGATGAAAAACTGTTTTTT; length: 14; J: TRBJ1-4; D: TRBD1; size: NA; V: TRBV6-5
CDR3: CASSAAVSSYNEQFF; DNA: TGTGCCAGTAGTGCAGCGGTTAGCTCCTACAATGAGCAGTTCTTC; length: 15; J: TRBJ2-1; D: NA; size: few; V: TRBV19
CDR3: CSGDVQETQYF; DNA: TGCAGCGGGGACGTTCAAGAGACCCAGTACTTC; length: 11; J: TRBJ2-5; D: NA; size: NA; V: TRBV29-1
CDR3: CAISENRAREQYF; DNA: TGTGCCATCAGTGAAAATCGGGCTAGAGAGCAGTACTTC; length: 13; J: TRBJ2-7; D: NA; size: NA; V: TRBV10-3
CDR3: CASSLNGGRATGIQYF; DNA: TGTGCCAGCAGCTTAAATGGCGGGAGGGCCACTGGCATTCAGTACTTC; length: 16; J: TRBJ2-4; D: TRBD2; size: NA; V: TRBV7-2
CDR3: CASSLNGPTDTQYF; DNA: TGTGCCAGCAGCTTAAACGGCCCCACAGATACGCAGTATTTT; length: 14; J: TRBJ2-3; D: NA; size: NA; V: TRBV7-9
CDR3: CASSYSGKYAYNEQFF; DNA: TGTGCCAGCAGTTACTCAGGGAAGTATGCCTACAATGAGCAGTTCTTC; length: 16; J: TRBJ2-1; D: NA; size: once; V: TRBV6-6
CDR3: CASSYSSLAGVTEQFF; DNA: TGTGCCAGCAGTTACTCGAGTCTAGCGGGAGTCACTGAGCAGTTCTTC; length: 16; J: TRBJ2-1; D: TRBD2; size: NA; V: TRBV6-5
CDR3: CASSWDIPSQETQYF; DNA: TGTGCCAGCAGTTGGGACATTCCCTCGCAAGAGACCCAGTACTTC; length: 15; J: TRBJ2-5; D: NA; size: NA; V: TRBV2
CDR3: CASTSGAAYNEQFF; DNA: TGTGCCAGCACTAGCGGCGCAGCCTACAATGAGCAGTTCTTC; length: 14; J: TRBJ2-1; D: TRBD2; size: once; V: TRBV6-5
CDR3: CASSQSSRGRAHEQYF; DNA: TGCGCCAGCAGCCAAAGCTCGCGCGGGAGGGCCCACGAGCAGTACTTC; length: 16; J: TRBJ2-7; D: TRBD2; size: NA; V: TRBV4-1
CDR3: CASRATGELFF; DNA: TGTGCCAGCAGGGCGACTGGGGAGCTGTTTTTT; length: 11; J: TRBJ2-2; D: NA; size: NA; V: TRBV7-3
CDR3: CASSYNTDTQYF; DNA: TGTGCCAGCAGTTATAACACAGATACGCAGTATTTT; length: 12; J: TRBJ2-3; D: NA; size: NA; V: TRBV7-9
CDR3: CASSLVGGPEAFF; DNA: TGTGCCAGCAGCTTAGTAGGGGGCCCTGAAGCTTTCTTT; length: 13; J: TRBJ1-1; D: TRBD1; size: NA; V: TRBV7-9
CDR3: CASSVVAGVRTGELFF; DNA: TGTGCCAGCAGCGTAGTGGCGGGAGTACGCACCGGGGAGCTGTTTTTT; length: 16; J: TRBJ2-2; D: TRBD2; size: NA; V: TRBV9
CDR3: CASRPSGGHTDTQYF; DNA: TGTGCCAGCAGACCGTCAGGGGGCCACACAGATACGCAGTATTTT; length: 15; J: TRBJ2-3; D: TRBD1; size: NA; V: TRBV6-4
CDR3: CASSIQGYEQYF; DNA: TGTGCCAGCAGCATACAGGGTTACGAGCAGTACTTC; length: 12; J: TRBJ2-7; D: NA; size: NA; V: TRBV7-2
CDR3: CASSLGTGGTEAFF; DNA: TGTGCCAGCAGCTTGGGGACAGGCGGAACTGAAGCTTTCTTT; length: 14; J: TRBJ1-1; D: TRBD1; size: once; V: TRBV5-8
CDR3: CASSLRLNERQYF; DNA: TGTGCCAGCAGCCTTAGGTTAAATGAGCGCCAGTACTTC; length: 13; J: TRBJ2-5; D: NA; size: NA; V: TRBV5-6
CDR3: CASSYMREGANEQFF; DNA: TGTGCCAGCAGTTACATGCGGGAGGGCGCCAATGAGCAGTTCTTC; length: 15; J: TRBJ2-1; D: TRBD2; size: NA; V: TRBV6-5
CDR3: CASRGGGVETQYF; DNA: TGTGCCAGCAGGGGGGGCGGGGTTGAGACCCAGTACTTC; length: 13; J: TRBJ2-5; D: NA; size: NA; V: TRBV7-2
CDR3: CAWSSRASVWKQYF; DNA: TGTGCCTGGAGTTCCCGGGCGAGTGTTTGGAAGCAGTACTTC; length: 14; J: TRBJ2-7; D: NA; size: NA; V: TRBV30
CDR3: CASSEAGSLGKKDGNQPQHF; DNA: TGTGCCAGCAGTGAAGCGGGAAGTTTAGGGAAAAAGGATGGCAATCAGCCCCAGCATTTT; length: 20; J: TRBJ1-5; D: NA; size: NA; V: TRBV6-1
CDR3: CASSAKAGQGRIGTEAFF; DNA: TGTGCCAGCAGCGCAAAGGCGGGACAGGGAAGAATAGGGACTGAAGCTTTCTTT; length: 18; J: TRBJ1-1; D: TRBD1; size: NA; V: TRBV7-9
CDR3: CASSVDPSGSQETQYF; DNA: TGTGCCAGCAGCGTAGACCCTAGCGGGAGCCAAGAGACCCAGTACTTC; length: 16; J: TRBJ2-5; D: TRBD2; size: once; V: TRBV9
CDR3: CSVEDGKRGGDGTQYF; DNA: TGCAGCGTTGAAGATGGGAAGCGGGGAGGGGACGGTACGCAGTATTTT; length: 16; J: TRBJ2-3; D: TRBD2; size: once; V: TRBV29-1
CDR3: CAIRGGLAGDEQYF; DNA: TGTGCCATCCGCGGGGGACTAGCGGGAGATGAGCAGTACTTC; length: 14; J: TRBJ2-7; D: TRBD2; size: few; V: TRBV10-3
CDR3: CASSLTTSGPTEEQFF; DNA: TGTGCCAGCAGCTTAACAACTAGCGGTCCTACGGAGGAGCAGTTCTTC; length: 16; J: TRBJ2-1; D: TRBD2; size: NA; V: TRBV7-9
CDR3: CASSKGLAVTDTQYF; DNA: TGTGCCAGTAGTAAGGGACTAGCTGTGACAGATACGCAGTATTTT; length: 15; J: TRBJ2-3; D: TRBD2; size: NA; V: TRBV19
CDR3: CAWSYGGTEAFF; DNA: TGTGCCTGGAGTTACGGGGGCACTGAAGCTTTCTTT; length: 12; J: TRBJ1-1; D: NA; size: NA; V: TRBV30
CDR3: CASSSGTALPDTQYF; DNA: TGTGCCAGCAGCTCCGGGACCGCATTGCCAGATACGCAGTATTTT; length: 15; J: TRBJ2-3; D: NA; size: NA; V: TRBV11-2